This entry features one T cell receptor (beta chain) sequence. This sample was included in a study of T cells after yellow fever vaccination. MiXCR, run by TCRdb on the 5' RACE reads, gives a single entry per CDR3 protein. The sample lists 550,000 or so distinct CDR3 sequences, 19% occurring once. The material sequenced was PBMCs, taken 15 days after the yellow fever booster vaccination. This TCR was sampled from a man aged 30 to 39 who received the YFV17D yellow fever vaccine.

The CDR3 reads CASSLALDGYTF. CDR3 DNA: TGTGCCAGCAGCTTAGCACTCGATGGCTACACCTTC. The genes are TRBV7-9 and TRBJ1-2; no definite D call. The CDR3 length is 12 residues. Trimming stripped 0 bases from V and 6 bases from J, with 5 bases between. The germline gives CDR1 SEHNR, CDR2 FQNEAQ (reference sequence).